The following is a TCR beta chain sequence with its context. The sample belongs to a study of sequential checkpoint blockade in melanoma. This CDR3 is built from 13 residues. Germline values: CDR1 ENHRY, CDR2 SYGVKD. The V end was cut by 6 bases, the J end by 6 bases, with 15 bases between. Treatment here: randomized to nivolumab then ipilimumab (arm A) or the reverse (arm B). Sequenced by immunoSEQ multiplex PCR; TCRdb stores in-frame clones only, minus some. The repertoire has more than 10,000 clones, 82% of them found once; the top ten carry 7% to 8.5%. This clonotype was sampled from a human donor with melanoma. This specimen was CD8+ T cells sorted from blood (inferred from file names), taken from a patient given nivolumab and ipilimumab in sequence. This chain joins TRBV10-3 and TRBJ2-7; D perhaps matches TRBD1 (6 bases). In DNA form, the CDR3 reads TGTGCCATCAGCACCGGGACACTCGGCGAGCAGTACTTC. This gives the protein CAISTGTLGEQYF.